This T cell receptor beta chain was retrieved from a study of cytomegalovirus exposure and HLA in healthy donors. A multiplex PCR was run with 60 Vbeta primers and 13 Jbeta primers. This table comes from immunoSEQ multiplex PCR, and its TCRdb copy is limited to in-frame clones, with some not included. The sample gives some 110,000 clones, 50% to 65% of which show up once; roughly 9% is in the top ten. The CDR3 length is 14 residues. Trimming stripped 2 bases from V and 2 bases from J, with 8 bases between. Germline V gives CDR1 MGHRA, CDR2 YSYEKL. Material for sequencing was PBMCs. The sequence came from a woman aged 40 to 50 in good health and CMV-seropositive. The chain employs TRBV4-1 and TRBJ2-3; D might be TRBD1 (5 bases). In DNA form, the CDR3 reads TGCGCCAGCAGCCAATCGGACACCACAGATACGCAGTATTTT. Its protein product is CASSQSDTTDTQYF.